The TCR beta chain described here comes from a study of PD-1 blockade in classical Hodgkin lymphoma. Points on this clone: The antigen remains unidentified.

TCRdb keeps only in-frame clones here, not all; method: immunoSEQ multiplex PCR. Of a few thousand clones in the sample, about 76% were seen once. All patients relapsed after autologous stem cell transplantation, and brentuximab vedotin exposure varied. Best responses were complete response, partial response or progressive disease. Study results and caveats: Reported baseline diversity: healthy donors highest, relapsed/refractory patients lowest. Patients who responded completely had about the same baseline diversity as newly diagnosed patients.

CDR3 length: 14 amino acids. The rearrangement uses TRBV21-1 and TRBJ1-1. TRBV21-1 is flagged as a pseudogene. The receptor was derived from a human donor with classical Hodgkin lymphoma. Sample: peripheral blood mononuclear cells (PBMCs), taken at baseline. The CDR3 DNA reads as TGTGCCAGCAGTATGGGTGTAATTCGCACTGAAGCTTTCTTT. Protein product: CASSMGVIRTEAFF.